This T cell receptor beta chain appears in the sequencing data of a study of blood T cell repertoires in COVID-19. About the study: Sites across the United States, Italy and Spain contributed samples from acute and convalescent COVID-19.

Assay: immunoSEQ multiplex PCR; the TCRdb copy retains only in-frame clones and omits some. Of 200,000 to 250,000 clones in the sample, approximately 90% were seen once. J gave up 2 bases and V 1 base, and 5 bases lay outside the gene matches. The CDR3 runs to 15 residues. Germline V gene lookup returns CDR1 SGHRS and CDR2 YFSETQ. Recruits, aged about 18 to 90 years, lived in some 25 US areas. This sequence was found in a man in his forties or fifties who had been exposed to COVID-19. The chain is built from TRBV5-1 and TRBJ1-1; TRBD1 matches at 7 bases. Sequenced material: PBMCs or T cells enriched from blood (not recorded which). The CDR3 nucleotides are TGCGCCAGCAGCTTGTGGCAGGGGGTAAACACTGAAGCTTTCTTT. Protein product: CASSLWQGVNTEAFF.